This is a list of T cell receptor beta chains from one sample in a study of cytomegalovirus exposure and HLA in healthy donors. Method: immunoSEQ multiplex PCR; TCRdb's copy keeps in-frame clones and lacks some. This sample has 120,000 to 150,000 clones, with approximately 84% found just once. Material for sequencing was PBMCs. These receptors were collected from a woman between 40 and 55 years old in good health and CMV-seronegative. The CDR3 runs from the conserved cysteine through the conserved F or W.

V	J	CDR3
TRBV28	TRBJ2-3	CASSFPTGTLVPQMPADTQYF
TRBV27	TRBJ2-1	CASSLRASGVRNEQFF
TRBV28	TRBJ1-4	CASGLRAAEKLFF
TRBV11-3	TRBJ2-1	CASSVTGFGEQFF
TRBV27	TRBJ1-4	CASSLFVGGEKLFF
TRBV7-9	TRBJ1-2	CASRQLSGSVGYTF
TRBV6-6	TRBJ2-7	CASSLAGGREQYF
TRBV18	TRBJ2-5	CASSLLDRGRQETQYF
TRBV6-1	TRBJ2-1	CASSEFRTGGGLYNEQFF
TRBV29-1	TRBJ2-1	CSEWTSLRNEQFF
TRBV30	TRBJ1-3	CAWAWDSSGNTIYF
TRBV9	TRBJ2-5	CASSIGTGPVETQYF
TRBV7-9	TRBJ1-1	CASSSQSNTEAFF
TRBV18	TRBJ2-7	CASSPRTGVAYEQYF
TRBV5-1	TRBJ2-7	CASSNVLAGVAEQYF
TRBV9	TRBJ1-1	CASSGDRGRPNTEAFF
TRBV19	TRBJ1-1	CTSSRSAEAFF
TRBV20-1	TRBJ2-5	CSEKRGETQYF
TRBV7-9	TRBJ1-2	CASSSTSPDREAESYGYTF
TRBV5-8	TRBJ2-1	CASSLDGSSYNEQFF
TRBV27	TRBJ2-1	CASSYVLAGVFRNEQFF
TRBV25-1	TRBJ2-2	CASRSITGELFF
TRBV6-6	TRBJ1-5	CASSYVIDSNQPQHF
TRBV27	NA	CASSLRGYSYEQYF
TRBV25-1	TRBJ2-7	CASIGTGAYEQYF
TRBV7-3	TRBJ2-1	CASSLNPGGAGEQFF
TRBV19	TRBJ2-5	CASSIAASETQYF
TRBV6-5	TRBJ2-3	CASAPGGAADTQYF
TRBV28	TRBJ1-4	CASWDRASHANEKLFF
TRBV28	TRBJ1-2	CASSFGGASGYTF
TRBV27	TRBJ2-3	CASTPRGDTEADTQYF
TRBV6-5	TRBJ2-5	CASSYTGDGIGTQYF